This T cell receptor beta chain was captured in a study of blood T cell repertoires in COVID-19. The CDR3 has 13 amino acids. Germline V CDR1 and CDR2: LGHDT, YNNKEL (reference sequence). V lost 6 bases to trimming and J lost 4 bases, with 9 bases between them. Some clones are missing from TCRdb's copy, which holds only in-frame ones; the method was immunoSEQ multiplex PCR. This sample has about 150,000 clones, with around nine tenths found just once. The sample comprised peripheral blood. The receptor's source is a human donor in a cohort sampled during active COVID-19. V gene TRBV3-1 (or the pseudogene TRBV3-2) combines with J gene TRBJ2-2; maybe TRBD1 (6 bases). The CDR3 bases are TGTGCCAGCAGGGGGGCCGGCACCGGGGAGCTGTTTTTT. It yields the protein CASRGAGTGELFF.